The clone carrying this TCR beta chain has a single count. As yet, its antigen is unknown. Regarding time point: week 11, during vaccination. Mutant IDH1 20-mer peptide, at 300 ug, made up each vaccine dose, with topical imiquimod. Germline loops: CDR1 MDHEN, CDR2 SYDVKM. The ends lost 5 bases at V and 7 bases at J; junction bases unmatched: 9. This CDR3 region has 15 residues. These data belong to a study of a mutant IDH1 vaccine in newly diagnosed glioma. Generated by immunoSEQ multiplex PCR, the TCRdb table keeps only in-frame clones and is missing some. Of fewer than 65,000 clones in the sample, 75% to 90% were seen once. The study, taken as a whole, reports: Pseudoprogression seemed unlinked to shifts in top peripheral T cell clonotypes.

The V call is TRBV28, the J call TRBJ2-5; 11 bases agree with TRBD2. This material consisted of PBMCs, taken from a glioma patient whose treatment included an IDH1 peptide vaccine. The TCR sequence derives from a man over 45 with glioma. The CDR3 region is CASSLSGRAAGTQYF. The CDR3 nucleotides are TGTGCCAGCAGTCTTAGCGGGAGGGCCGCTGGGACCCAGTACTTC.